This T cell receptor (beta chain) was identified in a study of human T cells and chemical hapten exposure. V was cut by 7 bases and J by 1 base, with 14 bases left in between. CDR1 and CDR2 (germline): DFQATT, SNEGSKA (reference sequence). The CDR3 has 13 residues. TCRdb re-called the RACE reads with MiXCR, one entry per CDR3 protein. The sample lists 150,000 to 200,000 distinct CDR3 sequences; 20% to 25% were seen once. Time point in this sample: patch test 1, 2 weeks after DPC sensitization. Noted treatment: therapeutic diphenylcyclopropenone sensitization with weekly scalp DPC. The sequencing used whole blood, collected in connection with sensitization to the hapten diphenylcyclopropenone (DPC). The clonotype was recovered from a woman between 50 and 59 years old with alopecia areata. Some clones in this sample may be carry-over from other donors' samples. The rearrangement uses TRBV20-1 and TRBJ2-7; D possibly corresponds to TRBD2 (5 bases). CDR3 DNA: TGCAGTGAACCCCTCGCGGGTTCCTACGAGCAGTACTTC. Encoded protein: CSEPLAGSYEQYF.